This entry is about one T cell receptor beta chain. Its target is not known. The sample originates from a study of breast tumors, draining lymph nodes, adjacent tissues. Findings and caveats of the study: Data only fit, rather than demonstrated, lymph node origin of most tumor T cells. Compared with lymph nodes, tumors were less diverse; compared with nontumor tissue, more.

Axillary draining lymph nodes of breast cancer patients supplied the node samples. This CDR3 is 16 amino acids long. Trimming shortened V by 3 bases and J by 14 bases, and 26 bases separated the two germline ends. Germline loops: CDR1 SGHTA, CDR2 FQGNSA. Each CDR3 protein gets one entry after TCRdb re-called the multiplex PCR reads with MiXCR. The top ten hold 3% to 4.5% of the sample, which has approximately 250,000 distinct CDR3 sequences, nearly 35% seen once. Sequenced: axillary lymph node tissue. V and J are TRBV7-2 and TRBJ1-5, with D tentatively TRBD1 (6 bases). The TCR was taken from a female donor with breast cancer. Some clones in this sample may be carry-over from other donors' samples. The CDR3 is CASSLTTGGGRYYEHF. The DNA of the CDR3 is TGTGCCAGCAGCTTGACGACCGGGGGCGGACGCTACTACGAGCATTTT.